This T cell receptor beta chain emerged from a study of cytomegalovirus exposure and HLA in healthy donors. Donors in the study were healthy people who gave bone marrow. The primer mix had 60 Vbeta and 13 Jbeta primers. Only in-frame clones appear in the TCRdb table, and some are missing; sequencing was by immunoSEQ multiplex PCR. This sample contains some 44,000 clones. About this clone itself: No antigen is known for it.

The CDR3 is 15 residues long. Germline CDR1 GTSNPN, CDR2 SVGIG (reference sequence). Trimming took off 1 base at V and 0 bases at J, with 11 bases between the two ends. Points from the study as a whole: The study labeled 150 or so TCR beta chains cytomegalovirus-associated.

The TCR was taken from a woman aged 30 to 39 in good health and CMV-seronegative. V is TRBV30 and J is TRBJ2-3; the D gene is possibly TRBD1 (5 bases). The source material was PBMCs. The CDR3 region is CAWSEGVTSTDTQYF. As DNA, the CDR3 is TGTGCCTGGAGTGAAGGGGTCACGAGCACAGATACGCAGTATTTT.